This T cell receptor beta chain came from a study of cytomegalovirus exposure and HLA in healthy donors. Study summary: About 180 million T cells yielded around 120 million unique TCR beta sequences in earlier analysis.

Study-wide results and limits: Prior analysis indicated that the majority of TCR beta V segments exhibited productivity approximately 90% or approximately 30% of the time. Follow-up analysis later connected one missense variant in DCLRE1C with trimming of TCR beta V- and J-genes.

As for this clone: Its antigen is undetermined.

The PCR had 60 Vbeta and 13 Jbeta primers. The protocol was immunoSEQ multiplex PCR, while the TCRdb copy is restricted to in-frame clones and leaves out a portion. The repertoire holds 170,000 or so clones, with almost 85% as singletons. The CDR3 spans 15 residues. Germline lookup yields CDR1 MNHEY and CDR2 SVGAGI. Trimming shortened V by 2 bases and J by 4 bases, and 11 bases separated the two germline ends. The sample was PBMCs. This chain joins TRBV6-5 and TRBJ1-4, with D possibly TRBD1 on 5 matching bases. The TCR comes from a girl between 10 and 17 years old in good health and CMV-seropositive. CDR3 sequence: CASSYGRDYNEKLFF. In DNA form, the CDR3 reads TGTGCCAGCAGTTACGGCAGGGACTATAATGAAAAACTGTTTTTT.